This TCR beta chain was observed in a study of blood T cell repertoires in COVID-19. Unmatched junction bases numbered 14, after V lost 4 bases and J lost 4 bases. This CDR3 has 17 amino acids. CDR1 is SGHNT and CDR2 is YYREEE in the germline V gene (reference sequence). How the authors handled the data: Reference gene primers were amplified, and this amplification served to estimate nucleated cell counts. Using immunoSEQ multiplex PCR, the repertoire was profiled, and TCRdb retains in-frame clones only, with some absent. From that table come the V and J calls and clone size; the DNA was used to work out D and trimming. The table lists some 250,000 clones, about three quarters of them singletons, with around 3.4% in the top ten.

Sequenced sample: peripheral blood. This chain links TRBV5-4 with TRBJ2-5; 9 nucleotides match TRBD2. This receptor was obtained from a woman of 80 years or more with acute or convalescent COVID-19. CDR3: CASSTGLAPRSTETQYF. In DNA form, the CDR3 reads TGTGCCAGCAGCACCGGACTAGCGCCCCGTAGTACAGAGACCCAGTACTTC.